The clone carrying this T cell receptor beta chain was seen at least ten times. V lost 3 bases to trimming and J lost 0 bases; unmatched junction nucleotides: 3. This CDR3 comprises 16 residues. Germline CDR1 is KGHSH and CDR2 is LQKENI. These data belong to a study of T cells in Graves' hyperthyroidism and ophthalmopathy. Researchers amplified the TCR beta CDR3 regions from RNA transcripts. A first-round RT-PCR of the TCR CDR3 used the HTBI primer set. TCRdb re-called the multiplex PCR reads with MiXCR, one entry per CDR3 protein. The sample holds about 360,000 distinct CDR3 sequences, over 10% seen once.

The chain recombines TRBV18 with TRBJ2-2; the match to TRBD1 covers 8 bases. Sample: blood. This TCR derives from a woman aged 18 to 35 with Graves' hyperthyroidism. The CDR3 is CASSPQGASNTGELFF. CDR3 bases: TGTGCCAGCTCACCGCAGGGGGCGTCGAACACCGGGGAGCTGTTTTTT.